What follows are 24 T cell receptor beta chains derived from one specimen sequenced in a study of circulating and synovial CD4+ cells in juvenile arthritis. Sequencing was performed with immunoSEQ multiplex PCR; in TCRdb, only in-frame clones are kept and a portion is missing. The sample lists 35,000 or so clones; about 95% were seen once. Input material: CD4+ T cells from blood. The receptor set was obtained from a human donor with juvenile idiopathic arthritis.

In nucleotides, the CDR3 is TGTGCCAGCAGGCCACGGCCTAGCGCATCCTACAATGAGCAGTTCTTC. Amino acid sequence: CASRPRPSASYNEQFF. V gene TRBV28 combines with J gene TRBJ2-1; possible D gene TRBD2, 6 bases. The V gene's germline CDR1 is MDHEN and CDR2 SYDVKM. Trimming removed 6 bases from V and 1 base from J, with 16 bases in between. This CDR3 is 16 amino acids long.

The sample holds one count of this clone. The CDR3 reads CASSPTSQRASGANVLTF. CDR3 nucleotide sequence: TGTGCCAGCAGCCCGACGTCCCAGAGGGCCTCTGGGGCCAACGTCCTGACTTTC. The rearrangement uses TRBV7-6 and TRBJ2-6; D perhaps matches TRBD2 (5 bases). V lost 5 bases and J 0 bases, leaving 17 bases between the germline ends. CDR3 length equals 18 residues. Germline values: CDR1 SGHVS, CDR2 FNYEAQ.

Comments on this clone: This CDR3 is also generated by other DNA sequences in the sample. The chain recombines TRBV28 with TRBJ1-6; 7 bases agree with TRBD1. V dropped 6 bases and J dropped 5; count of bases not matched to a gene: 7. Germline CDR1 MDHEN, CDR2 SYDVKM. The CDR3 sequence is 15 residues long. In DNA form, the CDR3 reads TGTGCCAGCAGGGGGACAGAGCTAAATAATTCACCCCTCCACTTT. It encodes CASRGTELNNSPLHF.

This clone appeared once. This chain joins TRBV19 and TRBJ1-1; a weak D match, TRBD1 (5 bases). The CDR3 covers 13 residues. Trimming cost V 3 bases and J 12 bases, with 17 bases left between them. Looked up from germline, CDR1 is LNHDA and CDR2 is SQIVND (reference sequence). CDR3 sequence: CASSIGGGAGTFF. The CDR3 DNA is TGTGCCAGTAGTATCGGCGGAGGGGCTGGAACTTTCTTT.

The chain links TRBV4-1 to TRBJ1-5; D not resolved. Germline CDR1 and CDR2: MGHRA and YSYEKL. This CDR3 region has 13 residues. V was shortened by 1 base and J by 4 bases, with 5 bases between the two germline ends. As DNA, the CDR3 is TGCGCCAGCAGCCAAGGTCCTAATCAGCCCCAGCATTTT. Translating gives CASSQGPNQPQHF.

The genes are TRBV9 and TRBJ2-2; 14 bases line up with TRBD2. Germline CDR1 reads SGDLS; CDR2 reads YYNGEE. With V trimmed by 0 bases and J by 5 bases, 12 bases remained unmatched. This CDR3 has 20 residues. CDR3 nucleotide sequence: TGTGCCAGCAGCGTAGCGGAGGAGACTAGCGGGAGGGTGAGGACCGGGGAGCTGTTTTTT. Its protein product is CASSVAEETSGRVRTGELFF.

The chain carries TRBV9 and TRBJ1-1; 8 bases match TRBD1. V dropped 0 bases and J dropped 8; count of bases not matched to a gene: 12. Germline loops: CDR1 SGDLS, CDR2 YYNGEE. The CDR3 has 16 amino acids. This CDR3 is CASSVVYDRGDLEAFF. The CDR3, as DNA: TGTGCCAGCAGCGTAGTGTACGACAGGGGAGACTTGGAAGCTTTCTTT.

This chain links TRBV5-1 with TRBJ1-4, with TRBD1 as a possible D gene (6 bases). V was clipped by 2 bases and J by 4 bases, with 9 bases between them. The germline gives CDR1 SGHRS, CDR2 YFSETQ. The CDR3 contains 14 residues. This CDR3 is CASSFAGDNEKLFF. CDR3 nucleotide sequence: TGCGCCAGCAGCTTCGCAGGGGATAATGAAAAACTGTTTTTT.

This chain connects TRBV2 to TRBJ1-1, with D tentatively TRBD1 (5 bases). Germline values: CDR1 SNHLY, CDR2 FYNNEI. The CDR3 runs 14 residues. The germline V and J ends were trimmed by 5 bases and 2 bases, with 12 bases remaining between them. In nucleotides, the CDR3 is TGTGCCAGCAGTAAGGTGGGGCTAAACACTGAAGCTTTCTTT. Translated, it gives CASSKVGLNTEAFF.

The rearrangement links TRBV20-1 to TRBJ2-5, with D possibly being TRBD1 (6 bases). This CDR3 is 11 amino acids long. V lost 6 bases to trimming and J lost 6 bases, with 11 bases between them. Per the germline V gene, CDR1 is DFQATT and CDR2 is SNEGSKA (reference sequence). The CDR3 is CSALRGKTQYF. The CDR3 DNA reads as TGCAGTGCCCTCAGGGGAAAGACCCAGTACTTC.

This clone showed up just a few times. The rearrangement links TRBV19 to TRBJ1-1; perhaps TRBD1 as D (5 bases). Germline assignment: CDR1 LNHDA and CDR2 SQIVND (reference sequence). The V and J ends lost 7 bases and 5 bases respectively, with 11 bases between them. The CDR3 is made up of 12 amino acids. The CDR3 here is CASKQDETEAFF. The CDR3 bases are TGTGCCAGTAAACAGGATGAGACTGAAGCTTTCTTT.

DNA of the CDR3: TGTGCCAGCACTATAGGACAGGGCGGCACTGAAGCTTTCTTT. Its translation: CASTIGQGGTEAFF. The genes are TRBV7-9 and TRBJ1-1, with 8 bases matching TRBD1. There are 14 residues in the CDR3. The germline V gene encodes CDR1 SEHNR and CDR2 FQNEAQ (reference sequence). Trimming at V came to 7 bases and at J to 4 bases, leaving 8 bases not matched to a gene. Looking up the rest from reference TRBV7-9 and TRBJ1-1 gives the full variable domain: DTGVSQNPRHKITKRGQNVTFRCDPISEHNRLYWYRQTLGQGPEFLTYFQNEAQLEKSRLLSDRFSAERPKGSFSTLEIQRTEQGDSAMYLCASTIGQGGTEAFFGQGTRLTVV.

Concerning this clone itself: One end of the junction varies from germline; a read error may be responsible. The rearrangement links TRBV5-8 to TRBJ1-2; 12 nucleotides match TRBD1. There are 15 residues in the CDR3. Germline V lookup: CDR1 SGHTS, CDR2 YDEGEE. The CDR3 reads CASSWDRGRNYGYPF. DNA for the CDR3: TGTGCCAGCAGCTGGGACAGGGGGCGAAACTATGGCTACCCCTTC.

This clone was observed a handful of times. V is TRBV7-3 and J is TRBJ1-1, with 8 bases identical to TRBD1. With 5 bases clipped from V and 5 bases from J, the junction kept 4 bases outside the gene matches. This CDR3 region has 13 residues. The germline CDR1 and CDR2 sequences are SGHTA and FQGTGA. CDR3 residues: CASSLDRGTEAFF. CDR3 nucleotides: TGTGCCAGCAGCCTTGACAGGGGAACTGAAGCTTTCTTT.

The J gene is TRBJ2-1, the V gene TRBV5-1; 8 bases line up with TRBD2. CDR3 length: 16 residues. Trimming took 5 bases from V and 10 from J; bases not matched to a gene: 17. Looked up from germline, CDR1 is SGHRS and CDR2 is YFSETQ. The chain's CDR3 is CASRVSGGPSNDEQFF. The CDR3 DNA sequence: TGCGCCAGCAGGGTGTCGGGAGGGCCGAGCAACGACGAGCAGTTCTTC.

V is TRBV19 and J is TRBJ2-2; TRBD1 agrees at 8 bases. V was clipped by 2 bases and J by 0 bases; unmatched bases: 11. The V gene's germline CDR1 is LNHDA and CDR2 SQIVND (reference sequence). This CDR3 has 19 amino acids. The CDR3 DNA reads as TGTGCCAGTAGTATATGGCGTCCGGGACAGGCCACGAACACCGGGGAGCTGTTTTTT. It codes for CASSIWRPGQATNTGELFF. The whole variable domain, remainder taken from reference TRBV19 and TRBJ2-2, is DGGITQSPKYLFRKEGQNVTLSCEQNLNHDAMYWYRQDPGQGLRLIYYSQIVNDFQKGDIAEGYSVSREKKESFPLTVTSAQKNPTAFYLCASSIWRPGQATNTGELFFGEGSRLTVL.

The J gene is TRBJ2-3, the V gene TRBV5-1; 11 nucleotides agree with TRBD2. Germline loops: CDR1 SGHRS, CDR2 YFSETQ. Trimming cost V 4 bases and J 1 base; bases outside gene matches: 5. This CDR3 region has 16 residues. The CDR3 region is CASSNLAGGGTDTQYF. The CDR3 DNA reads TGCGCCAGCAGCAATCTAGCGGGGGGCGGCACAGATACGCAGTATTTT.

The gene calls are TRBV18 and TRBJ1-1; no clear D gene. V was cut by 5 bases and J by 4 bases, with 20 bases left in between. The germline CDR1 and CDR2 sequences are KGHSH and LQKENI. This CDR3 is built from 16 residues. In nucleotides, the CDR3 is TGTGCCAGCTCAGGCGGGGTTTCGGCGTTGGGCACTGAAGCTTTCTTT. It yields the protein CASSGGVSALGTEAFF.

The table lists this clone with a few counts. This chain joins TRBV19 and TRBJ1-1, with D perhaps TRBD1 (6 bases). This CDR3 spans 17 amino acids. Germline V lookup: CDR1 LNHDA, CDR2 SQIVND (reference sequence). The ends were cut back, 9 bases at V and 7 bases at J, with 30 bases in the middle. In DNA form, the CDR3 reads TGTGCCAGCTCCCGGGACACCGGATCCGCCTCGCGGGTTGAAGCTTTCTTT. Residues: CASSRDTGSASRVEAFF.

V usage is TRBV25-1 and J usage is TRBJ2-1, with 11 positions matching TRBD2. The CDR3 extends over 14 amino acids. Germline-derived CDR1 and CDR2 are MGHDK and SYGVNS. The V and J ends lost 3 bases and 7 bases, in that order; junction bases with no gene match: 2. CDR3 sequence: CASSEGTSGNEQFF. In DNA form, the CDR3 reads TGTGCCAGCAGTGAGGGGACTAGCGGAAATGAGCAGTTCTTC.

J is TRBJ1-2 and V is TRBV5-1; 7 bases fit TRBD1. The CDR3 is made up of 13 amino acids. With 4 bases clipped from V and 6 bases from J, the junction kept 6 bases outside the gene matches. Germline V lookup: CDR1 SGHRS, CDR2 YFSETQ. The CDR3 region is CASSIRTGDGYTF. CDR3 nucleotide sequence: TGCGCCAGCAGCATTCGGACAGGAGATGGCTACACCTTC. Using reference TRBV5-1 and TRBJ1-2 for the parts outside the CDR3, the full variable domain is KAGVTQTPRYLIKTRGQQVTLSCSPISGHRSVSWYQQTPGQGLQFLFEYFSETQRNKGNFPGRFSGRQFSNSRSEMNVSTLELGDSALYLCASSIRTGDGYTFGSGTRLTVV.

This chain uses TRBV27 with TRBJ2-1, with TRBD2 matching over 13 bases. Germline CDR1 and CDR2: MNHEY and SMNVEV (reference sequence). The CDR3 runs 16 residues. V lost 4 bases to trimming and J lost 8 bases; unmatched junction nucleotides: 8. The CDR3 spells CASSYLGTSGTHEQFF. In DNA, the CDR3 is TGTGCCAGCAGTTACCTGGGGACTAGCGGGACCCATGAGCAGTTCTTC.

This chain links TRBV6-1 with TRBJ1-3; tentative D call: TRBD1 (5 bases). With 6 bases removed from V and 5 bases from J, the gap between germline ends came to 11 bases. This CDR3 has 13 residues. The germline gives CDR1 MNHNS, CDR2 SASEGT. In DNA, the CDR3 is TGTGCCAGCAGATTAGGGGAAAGAAACACCATATATTTT. As protein: CASRLGERNTIYF.

There are a few counts of this clone. The chain is built from TRBV27 and TRBJ1-4; 7 nucleotides align to TRBD1. The CDR3 covers 16 residues. The germline V gene encodes CDR1 MNHEY and CDR2 SMNVEV (reference sequence). The V and J ends lost 5 bases and 5 bases, in that order; junction bases with no gene match: 11. The CDR3 sequence is CASSPRTGALNEKLFF. CDR3 sequence (DNA): TGTGCCAGCAGTCCCCGGACAGGCGCACTGAATGAAAAACTGTTTTTT.